These 4 T cell receptor beta chains were all obtained from the same sample, sequenced in a study of patients and donors after allogeneic stem cell transplantation. TCRdb processed the RT-PCR reads anew with MiXCR; each CDR3 protein has one entry. This sample has 24,000 or so distinct CDR3 sequences, with around 28% found just once. The sequencing input was blood, either unsorted or a sorted T cell fraction (not recorded which). These TCRs come from a human donor who was either an allogeneic HSCT recipient or a stem cell or donor lymphocyte infusion donor (not recorded which). It is not recorded whose cells these are; they may come from a transplant donor.

This clonotype was recorded a few times. The chain couples TRBV6-1 to TRBJ1-6; 8 bases align to TRBD1. The CDR3 runs to 16 residues. The germline V gene has CDR1 MNHNS and CDR2 SASEGT. V shed 2 bases and J 4 bases; nucleotides not matched to a gene: 4. DNA of the CDR3: TGTGCCAGCAGTGAACCGACAGGGGTTTATAATTCACCCCTCCACTTT. Protein: CASSEPTGVYNSPLHF.

Of note for this clonotype: This clone may be a read error of a much larger clone one base away. J is TRBJ1-1 and V is TRBV4-3; no definite D call. The CDR3 runs 15 residues. Germline V gene sequence: CDR1 LGHNA, CDR2 YSLEER. The CDR3 DNA is TGCACCAGCAGCCAATCCTCCCGGGTGAACACTGAAGCTTTCTTT. It codes for CTSSQSSRVNTEAFF.

The J gene is TRBJ2-5, the V gene TRBV29-1; unclear D gene. The CDR3 loop spans 11 amino acids. CDR1 is SQVTM and CDR2 is ANQGSEA in the germline V gene. V lost 6 bases to trimming and J lost 1 base, with 6 bases between them. CDR3 in amino acids: CSVRPQETQYF. CDR3 sequence (DNA): TGCAGCGTACGACCCCAAGAGACCCAGTACTTC.

The V gene is TRBV15, the J gene TRBJ2-2; D is perhaps TRBD1 (6 bases). Trimming removed 0 bases from V and 6 bases from J, with 14 bases in between. Looked up from germline, CDR1 is LNHNV and CDR2 is YYDKDF (reference sequence). The length of the CDR3 is 16 residues. CDR3 DNA sequence: TGTGCCACCAGCAGAGAAGGCCAGGGGTTAGCCGGGGAGCTGTTTTTT. It encodes CATSREGQGLAGELFF.